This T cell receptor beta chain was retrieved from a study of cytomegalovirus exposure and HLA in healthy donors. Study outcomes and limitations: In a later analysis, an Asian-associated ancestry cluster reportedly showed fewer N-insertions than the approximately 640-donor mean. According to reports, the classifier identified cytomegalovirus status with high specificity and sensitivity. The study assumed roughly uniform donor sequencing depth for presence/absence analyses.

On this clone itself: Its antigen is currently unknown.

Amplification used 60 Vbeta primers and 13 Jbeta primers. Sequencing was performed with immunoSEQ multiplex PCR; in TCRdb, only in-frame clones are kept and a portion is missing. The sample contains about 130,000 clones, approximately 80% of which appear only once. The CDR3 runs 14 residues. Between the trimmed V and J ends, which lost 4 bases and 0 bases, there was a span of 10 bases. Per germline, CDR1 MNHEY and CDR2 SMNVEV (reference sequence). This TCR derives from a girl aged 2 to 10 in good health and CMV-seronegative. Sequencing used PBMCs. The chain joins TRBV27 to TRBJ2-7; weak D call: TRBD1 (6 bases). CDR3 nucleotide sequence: TGTGCCAGCAGTTCAGGGACATCCTCCTACGAGCAGTACTTC. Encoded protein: CASSSGTSSYEQYF.